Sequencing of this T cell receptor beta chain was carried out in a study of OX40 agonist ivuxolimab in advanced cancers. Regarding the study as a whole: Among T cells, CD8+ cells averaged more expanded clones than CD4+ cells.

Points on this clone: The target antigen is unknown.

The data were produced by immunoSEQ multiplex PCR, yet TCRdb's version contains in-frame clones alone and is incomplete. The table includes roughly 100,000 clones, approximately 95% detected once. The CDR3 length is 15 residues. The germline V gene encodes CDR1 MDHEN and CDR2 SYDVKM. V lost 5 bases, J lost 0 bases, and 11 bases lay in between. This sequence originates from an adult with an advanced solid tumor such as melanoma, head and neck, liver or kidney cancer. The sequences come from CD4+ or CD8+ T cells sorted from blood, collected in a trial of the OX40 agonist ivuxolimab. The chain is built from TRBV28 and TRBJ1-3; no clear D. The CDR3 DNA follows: TGTGCCAGCAGTGGAGAGGGATACTCTGGAAACACCATATATTTT. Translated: CASSGEGYSGNTIYF. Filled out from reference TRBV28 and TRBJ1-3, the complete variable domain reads DVKVTQSSRYLVKRTGEKVFLECVQDMDHENMFWYRQDPGLGLRLIYFSYDVKMKEKGDIPEGYSVSREKKERFSLILESASTNQTSMYLCASSGEGYSGNTIYFGEGSWLTVV.